This TCR beta chain was obtained from a study of blood T cell repertoires in COVID-19. As for the study in general: Samples came from the United States, Italy and Spain, spanning acute and convalescent COVID-19. Sources were T cells, B-cell-depleted T cells, or PBMCs; the material itself was cDNA or gDNA.

Profiling relied on immunoSEQ multiplex PCR, and the TCRdb table lists in-frame clones only, not all of them. This sample has around 80,000 clones, with 65% to 85% found just once. This clonotype was sampled from a man in his forties or fifties with COVID-19, enrolled during active disease. The specimen was peripheral blood.

CDR3 in DNA: TGTGCCAGCAGTTCCCGGACTAGGAATGAGCAGTTCTTC. It codes for CASSSRTRNEQFF. The chain joins TRBV27 to TRBJ2-1; 7 bases are shared with TRBD2. Per the germline V gene, CDR1 is MNHEY and CDR2 is SMNVEV (reference sequence). This CDR3 has 13 amino acids. Unmatched junction bases numbered 4, after V lost 4 bases and J lost 7 bases.